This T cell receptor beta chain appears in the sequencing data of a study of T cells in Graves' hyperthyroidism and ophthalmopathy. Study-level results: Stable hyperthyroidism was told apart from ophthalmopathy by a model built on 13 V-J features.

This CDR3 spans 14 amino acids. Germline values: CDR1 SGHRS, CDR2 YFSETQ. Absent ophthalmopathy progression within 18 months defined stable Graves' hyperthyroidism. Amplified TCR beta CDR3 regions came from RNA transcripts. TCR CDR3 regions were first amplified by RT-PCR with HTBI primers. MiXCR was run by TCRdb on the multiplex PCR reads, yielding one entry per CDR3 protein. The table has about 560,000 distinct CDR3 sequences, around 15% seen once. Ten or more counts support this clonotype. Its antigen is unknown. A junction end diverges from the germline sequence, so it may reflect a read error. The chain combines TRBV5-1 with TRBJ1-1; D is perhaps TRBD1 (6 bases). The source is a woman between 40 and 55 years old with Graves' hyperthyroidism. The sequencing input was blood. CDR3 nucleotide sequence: TGTGCCAGCAGTTTAGGGGGTGTGAACACTGAAGCTTTCTTT. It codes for CASSLGGVNTEAFF.